The 4 T cell receptor beta chains below all came from one sample that was sequenced in a study of cytomegalovirus exposure and HLA in healthy donors. The study ran its PCR with 60 Vbeta and 13 Jbeta primers. Generated by immunoSEQ multiplex PCR, the TCRdb table keeps only in-frame clones and is missing some. In the table there are about 130,000 clones, about 80% of which are singletons. Sequences were obtained from PBMCs. The receptors were gathered from a boy aged 2 to 10 in good health and CMV-seronegative.

This clone was seen a single time. The V call is TRBV30, the J call TRBJ1-4; 8 nucleotides agree with TRBD1. Germline-derived CDR1 and CDR2 are GTSNPN and SVGIG (reference sequence). V lost 0 bases to trimming and J lost 3 bases; unmatched junction nucleotides: 0. The CDR3 loop spans 14 amino acids. Here the CDR3 DNA reads TGTGCCTGGAGTGTACAGGGGGCTAATGAAAAACTGTTTTTT. This gives the protein CAWSVQGANEKLFF.

The chain employs TRBV2 and TRBJ2-7, with D perhaps TRBD1 (6 bases). Germline V lookup: CDR1 SNHLY, CDR2 FYNNEI. The CDR3 runs to 13 residues. V was clipped by 5 bases and J by 2 bases, with 10 bases between them. CDR3 bases: TGTGCCAGCAGTCCCCGGGACACCTACGAGCAGTACGTC. Amino acid sequence: CASSPRDTYEQYV.

In its sample, this clone was seen once. The chain employs TRBV18 and TRBJ1-5; 7 positions match TRBD1. This CDR3 has 13 amino acids. Germline CDR1 reads KGHSH; CDR2 reads LQKENI. V shed 5 bases and J 7 bases; nucleotides not matched to a gene: 5. The CDR3 loop is CASSGDSSQPQHF. The CDR3 coding sequence is TGTGCCAGCTCAGGGGACAGCTCCCAGCCCCAGCATTTT.

V gene TRBV7-9 combines with J gene TRBJ1-1, with TRBD1 matching 7 bases. Germline CDR1 SEHNR, CDR2 FQNEAQ (reference sequence). J gave up 1 base and V 3 bases, and 5 bases lay outside the gene matches. The CDR3 has 15 amino acids. The CDR3 spells CASSFLDRANTEAFF. The CDR3 DNA is TGTGCCAGCAGCTTCCTCGACAGGGCGAACACTGAAGCTTTCTTT. The whole variable domain, filled in from reference TRBV7-9 and TRBJ1-1, reads DTGVSQNPRHKITKRGQNVTFRCDPISEHNRLYWYRQTLGQGPEFLTYFQNEAQLEKSRLLSDRFSAERPKGSFSTLEIQRTEQGDSAMYLCASSFLDRANTEAFFGQGTRLTVV.